This T cell receptor beta chain derives from a study of vaccination effects on CD4 cells after COVID-19. V gave up 4 bases and J gave up 7 bases, with 14 bases separating them. The CDR3 runs 14 residues. CDR1 and CDR2 (germline): LGHDT, YNNKEL (reference sequence). In regard to this clone: Its antigen is undetermined.

Pools of viral peptides were used by the ViraFEST assay to expand antigen-specific CD4+ T cells ahead of sequencing. Cells that had been cultured for roughly ten days were the source of isolated CD4+ T cells. Negative nucleocapsid antibody tests before and after vaccination confirmed no previous SARS-CoV-2 infection. Sequencing was performed with immunoSEQ multiplex PCR; in TCRdb, only in-frame clones are kept and a portion is missing. This sample has 71,000 or so clones, with roughly 70% found just once. The sample here was CD4+ T cells from PBMCs cultured with HCoV-OC43 spike peptides, taken before COVID-19 vaccination. Documented subset: HCoV-OC43 spike overlapping peptide pool stimulation. V gene TRBV3-1 (or the pseudogene TRBV3-2) combines with J gene TRBJ2-1; the D gene is possibly TRBD2 (6 bases). The receptor was derived from a human donor who received a COVID-19 vaccine. CDR3 region: CASSPPGGRNEQFF. CDR3 in DNA: TGTGCCAGCAGCCCTCCCGGAGGGAGGAATGAGCAGTTCTTC.